The next 29 T cell receptor beta chains were all read from a single sample in a study of blood T cell repertoires in COVID-19. The protocol was immunoSEQ multiplex PCR, while the TCRdb copy is restricted to in-frame clones and leaves out a portion. Of tens of thousands of clones in the sample, approximately 80% were seen once. Material for sequencing was peripheral blood. The receptors stem from a human donor in a cohort sampled during active COVID-19.

The chain joins TRBV4-1 to TRBJ2-4, with 11 nucleotides matching TRBD1. Germline V lookup: CDR1 MGHRA, CDR2 YSYEKL. This CDR3 has 16 residues. V lost 2 bases to trimming and J lost 8 bases; unmatched junction nucleotides: 8. CDR3 loop: CASSQRYRDRGDIQYF. Written as DNA, the CDR3 is TGCGCCAGCAGCCAAAGATACCGGGACAGGGGGGACATTCAGTACTTC.

The chain combines TRBV7-9 with TRBJ2-5, with 9 bases matching TRBD2. After removal of 5 bases from V and 1 base from J, the junction contained 11 bases not matched to a gene. CDR3 length: 17 amino acids. In germline, CDR1 is SEHNR, CDR2 FQNEAQ (reference sequence). The DNA of the CDR3 is TGTGCCAGCAGCCCCGGTAGCGGGGGAGGTTTCCAAGAGACCCAGTACTTC. Its protein is CASSPGSGGGFQETQYF.

The table lists this clone with a count of one. The rearrangement joins TRBV27 to TRBJ1-6, with D maybe TRBD1 (6 bases). With 5 bases removed from V and 9 bases from J, the gap between germline ends came to 20 bases. This CDR3 has 16 amino acids. From germline, CDR1 is MNHEY and CDR2 SMNVEV (reference sequence). This CDR3 reads CASSRDIPLLRSPLHF. Here the CDR3 DNA reads TGTGCCAGCAGTAGGGACATCCCGCTTTTGCGTTCACCCCTCCACTTT.

This clone was seen only a few times. The chain is built from TRBV5-1 and TRBJ2-3, with 9 bases aligning to TRBD2. V lost 6 bases to trimming and J lost 6 bases; unmatched junction nucleotides: 14. CDR3 length: 16 residues. CDR1 and CDR2 from the germline V gene are SGHRS and YFSETQ. The CDR3 reads CASTPGGRGGQDTQYF. The CDR3, as DNA: TGCGCCAGCACCCCCGGGGGGCGGGGGGGCCAGGATACGCAGTATTTT.

This clone showed up just once. V and J are TRBV14 and TRBJ1-3; 8 bases fit TRBD1. CDR1 and CDR2 (germline): SGHDN, FVKESK. J gave up 1 base and V 2 bases, and 7 bases lay outside the gene matches. The CDR3 extends over 17 amino acids. The CDR3 region has the DNA TGTGCCAGCAGCCAACTCGGGACAGGAAAATCTGGAAACACCATATATTTT. It specifies CASSQLGTGKSGNTIYF.

Of note for this clone: Other DNA sequences in this sample translate to the same CDR3. The genes are TRBV19 and TRBJ1-5; 8 bases are a match to TRBD1. J gave up 6 bases and V 6 bases, and 7 bases lay outside the gene matches. The length of the CDR3 is 14 residues. Germline V gene lookup returns CDR1 LNHDA and CDR2 SQIVND (reference sequence). The CDR3 loop is CASSPQGAGQPQHF. The CDR3, as DNA: TGTGCCAGTAGCCCCCAGGGGGCGGGTCAGCCCCAGCATTTT. Full variable domain (missing parts from reference TRBV19 and TRBJ1-5): DGGITQSPKYLFRKEGQNVTLSCEQNLNHDAMYWYRQDPGQGLRLIYYSQIVNDFQKGDIAEGYSVSREKKESFPLTVTSAQKNPTAFYLCASSPQGAGQPQHFGDGTRLSIL.

The chain employs TRBV5-1 and TRBJ2-7, with 8 nucleotides matching TRBD2. CDR1 is SGHRS, CDR2 YFSETQ, per germline. The CDR3 loop spans 15 amino acids. After removal of 4 bases from V and 1 base from J, the junction contained 7 bases not matched to a gene. The CDR3 DNA reads as TGCGCCAGCAGCGGCGCAGCGGGGGTATCCTACGAGCAGTACTTC. Translating gives CASSGAAGVSYEQYF.

This sequence joins TRBV2 and TRBJ2-4, with 7 bases that match TRBD1. V trimming: 3 bases; J trimming: 1 base; junction bases outside the gene matches: 3. The germline V gene has CDR1 SNHLY and CDR2 FYNNEI. CDR3 length: 15 amino acids. CDR3 DNA sequence: TGTGCCAGCAGTGACAGAGGGGGCGCCAAAAACATTCAGTACTTC. Its translation is CASSDRGGAKNIQYF.

This clone appeared once. The V call is TRBV7-3, the J call TRBJ2-5; 7 bases align to TRBD2. The length of the CDR3 is 16 residues. V lost 5 bases to trimming and J lost 2 bases; unmatched junction nucleotides: 11. From germline, CDR1 is SGHTA and CDR2 FQGTGA. CDR3 DNA sequence: TGTGCCAGCAGCCAACCTCCGGCTAGCGGACAAGAGACCCAGTACTTC. Translation: CASSQPPASGQETQYF.

This rearrangement joins TRBV5-1 to TRBJ2-3; 8 bases line up with TRBD2. The CDR3 has 16 residues. With V trimmed by 1 base and J by 2 bases, 6 bases remained unmatched. CDR1 is SGHRS, CDR2 YFSETQ, per germline. CDR3: CASSLSVAGNTDTQYF. CDR3 coding DNA: TGCGCCAGCAGCTTGTCGGTAGCGGGGAACACAGATACGCAGTATTTT.

This chain connects TRBV19 to TRBJ2-3; 13 bases agree with TRBD2. J lost 4 bases, V lost 4 bases, and 5 bases had no gene match. The germline gives CDR1 LNHDA, CDR2 SQIVND (reference sequence). This CDR3 has 16 residues. CDR3 DNA sequence: TGTGCCAGTAGTAGGACTAGCGGGGGCCTCGCAGATACGCAGTATTTT. As protein: CASSRTSGGLADTQYF.

The chain has TRBV9 and TRBJ2-3, with D tentatively TRBD2 (5 bases). Germline lookup yields CDR1 SGDLS and CDR2 YYNGEE. The CDR3 has 15 amino acids. V was shortened by 2 bases and J by 0 bases, with 10 bases between the two germline ends. The CDR3 region is CASSVTGISTDTQYF. In nucleotides, the CDR3 is TGTGCCAGCAGCGTGACGGGGATAAGCACAGATACGCAGTATTTT.

The rearrangement joins TRBV11-2 to TRBJ2-5; D possibly corresponds to TRBD2 (6 bases). The length of the CDR3 is 16 residues. Trimming shortened V by 5 bases and J by 2 bases, and 18 bases separated the two germline ends. Germline lookup yields CDR1 SGHAT and CDR2 FQNNGV. The CDR3 DNA sequence: TGTGCCAGCAGCCCCCGTTGGCGGGGAGAACAAGAGACCCAGTACTTC. Protein sequence: CASSPRWRGEQETQYF.

The table lists this clone with a few counts. This chain joins TRBV7-9 and TRBJ1-2; a weak D match, TRBD1 (5 bases). The CDR3 totals 13 residues. Trimming removed 2 bases from V and 4 bases from J, with 8 bases in between. CDR1 and CDR2 from the germline V gene are SEHNR and FQNEAQ (reference sequence). In DNA, the CDR3 is TGTGCCAGCAGCTTACTTCAGGGCTATGGCTACACCTTC. Translation: CASSLLQGYGYTF.

The chain links TRBV3-1 (or the pseudogene TRBV3-2) to TRBJ1-2; D ambiguous. Germline CDR1 and CDR2: LGHDT and YNNKEL (reference sequence). Trimming removed 4 bases from V and 1 base from J, with 10 bases in between. The CDR3 is 14 residues long. In DNA form, the CDR3 reads TGTGCCAGCAGCCCTCGCACGAGTAACTATGGCTACACCTTC. It encodes CASSPRTSNYGYTF.

This sequence joins TRBV7-9 and TRBJ1-4; possible D gene TRBD1, 6 bases. The length of the CDR3 is 14 residues. V lost 5 bases and J 7 bases, leaving 14 bases between the germline ends. Germline V gene data show CDR1 as SEHNR and CDR2 as FQNEAQ (reference sequence). The CDR3 DNA sequence: TGTGCCAGCAGCCCCCTTAGGGGGATTGAAAAACTGTTTTTT. As protein: CASSPLRGIEKLFF.

This chain uses TRBV5-6 with TRBJ1-1; a weak D match, TRBD1 (6 bases). V gave up 1 base and J gave up 6 bases, with 19 bases separating them. Germline assignment: CDR1 SGHDT and CDR2 YYEEEE. The CDR3 has 16 residues. The DNA of the CDR3 is TGTGCCAGCAGCTTGTATCGGGACAAGCTGCAAGCTGAAGCTTTCTTT. Translating gives CASSLYRDKLQAEAFF.

The J gene is TRBJ2-7, the V gene TRBV3-1 (or the pseudogene TRBV3-2); TRBD2 matches 7 bases. With 4 bases clipped from V and 2 bases from J, the junction kept 5 bases outside the gene matches. The CDR3 totals 14 residues. The V gene's germline CDR1 is LGHDT and CDR2 YNNKEL (reference sequence). CDR3 residues: CASSRRGVAYEQYF. As DNA, the CDR3 is TGTGCCAGCAGCCGTCGGGGGGTTGCCTACGAGCAGTACTTC.

The chain employs TRBV18 and TRBJ1-3; 8 nucleotides match TRBD1. The germline V gene has CDR1 KGHSH and CDR2 LQKENI. The CDR3 consists of 16 residues. V trimming: 4 bases; J trimming: 0 bases; junction bases outside the gene matches: 5. This CDR3 reads CASSRGQGSSGNTIYF. CDR3 DNA: TGTGCCAGCTCACGCGGACAGGGTTCCTCTGGAAACACCATATATTTT.

The DNA for the CDR3 is TGTGCTAGTGGTTGGGGTGACAGGGGGCGCCCTCAATTCACAGATACGCAGTATTTT. Protein product: CASGWGDRGRPQFTDTQYF. V gene TRBV12-5 combines with J gene TRBJ2-3; 10 bases line up with TRBD1. The germline CDR1 and CDR2 sequences are LGHNT and FRNRAP. Trimming took 4 bases from V and 2 from J; bases not matched to a gene: 15. The CDR3 runs 19 residues.

The CDR3 here is CASSLWGTGRPQHF. CDR3 DNA: TGTGCCAGCAGTTTGTGGGGAACAGGGCGACCCCAGCATTTT. The chain uses TRBV27 and TRBJ1-5, with a weak D call TRBD1 (6 bases). With 3 bases removed from V and 10 bases from J, the gap between germline ends came to 16 bases. This CDR3 is built from 14 residues. Germline lookup yields CDR1 MNHEY and CDR2 SMNVEV (reference sequence).

The chain employs TRBV27 and TRBJ2-7, with 13 nucleotides matching TRBD2. Germline assignment: CDR1 MNHEY and CDR2 SMNVEV (reference sequence). The V segment lost 5 bases and the J segment 4 bases; nucleotides outside the gene matches: 8. The CDR3 contains 16 residues. CDR3 nucleotide sequence: TGTGCCAGCAGTCTTCGGACTAGCGGGGGTCTATACGAGCAGTACTTC. It specifies CASSLRTSGGLYEQYF.

The J gene is TRBJ1-1, the V gene TRBV27; D is unresolved. The CDR3 covers 15 residues. Per germline, CDR1 MNHEY and CDR2 SMNVEV (reference sequence). V was clipped by 0 bases and J by 4 bases, with 12 bases between them. The CDR3 spells CASSLSRGLGTEAFF. In DNA, the CDR3 is TGTGCCAGCAGTTTATCGCGGGGTTTGGGCACTGAAGCTTTCTTT.

V gene TRBV7-9 combines with J gene TRBJ2-1, with 13 bases lining up with TRBD2. The trim removed 1 base at V and 1 base at J, leaving 1 base unmatched. The CDR3 totals 17 residues. Germline-derived CDR1 and CDR2 are SEHNR and FQNEAQ (reference sequence). The DNA for the CDR3 is TGTGCCAGCAGCTTAGTGACTAGCGGGGGGTCCTACAATGAGCAGTTCTTC. As protein: CASSLVTSGGSYNEQFF.

The count of this clone is one. The gene calls are TRBV3-1 (or the pseudogene TRBV3-2) and TRBJ1-1; D is perhaps TRBD1 (6 bases). CDR1 is LGHDT, CDR2 YNNKEL, per germline (reference sequence). The CDR3 spans 14 residues. Trimming removed 2 bases at V and 1 base at J, with 8 bases between. The CDR3 DNA reads TGTGCCAGCAGCCAATGGACAGAGAACACTGAAGCTTTCTTT. Residues: CASSQWTENTEAFF.

The chain employs TRBV7-7 and TRBJ2-3; TRBD1 might be the D (6 bases). Trimming removed 1 base at V and 1 base at J, with 9 bases between. Germline assignment: CDR1 SSHAT and CDR2 FNYEAQ (reference sequence). This CDR3 spans 15 amino acids. For the CDR3, the DNA is TGTGCCAGCAGCTTAGTCGCAGGGGGCACAGATACGCAGTATTTT. Amino acid sequence: CASSLVAGGTDTQYF.

The rearrangement joins TRBV5-5 to TRBJ1-4; TRBD1 might be the D (6 bases). Germline CDR1 and CDR2: SGHKS and YYEKEE (reference sequence). Trimming removed 2 bases at V and 8 bases at J, with 10 bases between. This CDR3 has 13 residues. The CDR3 is CASSFGGQEKLFF. CDR3 DNA sequence: TGTGCCAGCAGCTTCGGGGGGCAAGAAAAACTGTTTTTT.

The chain is built from TRBV7-9 and TRBJ1-2, with 9 positions matching TRBD1. This CDR3 is 14 amino acids long. The V gene end was trimmed by 2 bases and the J gene end by 9 bases; junction bases not matched to a gene: 7. CDR1 is SEHNR and CDR2 is FQNEAQ in the germline V gene (reference sequence). The CDR3 bases are TGTGCCAGCAGCTTATCAGGGACAGGGTGGAGCTACACCTTC. Amino acids: CASSLSGTGWSYTF.

V gene TRBV7-3 combines with J gene TRBJ2-3, with D perhaps matching TRBD1 (7 bases). The germline CDR1 and CDR2 sequences are SGHTA and FQGTGA. V dropped 5 bases and J dropped 6 bases, with 21 bases sitting between them. CDR3 length: 16 amino acids. This chain's CDR3 is CASSLSGGTQGDTQYF. CDR3 DNA: TGTGCCAGCAGCCTAAGTGGCGGGACACAGGGGGATACGCAGTATTTT.